These 14 T cell receptor beta chains came from one sample sequenced in a study of glioma-infiltrating T cells. Amplification of TCR alpha and beta CDR3 regions from RNA used iRepertoire nested multiplex PCR. One entry per CDR3 protein, called by TCRdb with MiXCR from the multiplex PCR reads. Of around 93,000 distinct CDR3 sequences listed, 40% are singletons. Sequenced material: glioma tissue, nonneoplastic brain tissue, or PBMCs (not recorded which). These TCRs come from a human donor with low-grade glioma or glioblastoma, undergoing nonglioma brain surgery, or in good health (not recorded which).

This clonotype was seen many times. The chain uses TRBV27 and TRBJ1-1; D perhaps matches TRBD1 (5 bases). From germline, CDR1 is MNHEY and CDR2 SMNVEV (reference sequence). V was clipped by 0 bases and J by 10 bases, with 18 bases between them. The CDR3 loop spans 15 amino acids. CDR3 nucleotide sequence: TGTGCCAGCAGTTTATCGGGTGGGGACCCTAGGGGAGCTTTCTTT. This gives the protein CASSLSGGDPRGAFF.

The table lists this clonotype with many counts. This chain connects TRBV5-6 to TRBJ2-3; 12 nucleotides match TRBD2. Germline V lookup: CDR1 SGHDT, CDR2 YYEEEE. The V gene end was trimmed by 1 base and the J gene end by 0 bases; junction bases not matched to a gene: 3. This CDR3 spans 17 amino acids. CDR3 coding DNA: TGTGCCAGCAGCTTGCGTGGGACTAGCGGGAGCACAGATACGCAGTATTTT. Its translation: CASSLRGTSGSTDTQYF. Full variable domain (missing parts from reference TRBV5-6 and TRBJ2-3): DAGVTQSPTHLIKTRGQQVTLRCSPKSGHDTVSWYQQALGQGPQFIFQYYEEEERQRGNFPDRFSGHQFPNYSSELNVNALLLGDSALYLCASSLRGTSGSTDTQYFGPGTRLTVL.

On this clonotype itself: One junction end disagrees with the germline gene, perhaps due to a read error. The gene calls are TRBV28 and TRBJ1-4, with D maybe TRBD1 (6 bases). The germline V gene encodes CDR1 MDHEN and CDR2 SYDVKM. The CDR3 totals 15 residues. CDR3 DNA sequence: TGTGCCAGCAGCTTATTCCACAGGGATAATGAAAAACTGTTTTTT. Amino acid sequence: CASSLFHRDNEKLFF. The full variable domain, with the rest looked up from reference TRBV28 and TRBJ1-4, is DVKVTQSSRYLVKRTGEKVFLECVQDMDHENMFWYRQDPGLGLRLIYFSYDVKMKEKGDIPEGYSVSREKKERFSLILESASTNQTSMYLCASSLFHRDNEKLFFGSGTQLSVL.

This clonotype appeared many times. The chain couples TRBV12-3 or TRBV12-4 to TRBJ1-2; TRBD1 aligns across 8 bases. This CDR3 is 13 amino acids long. The trim removed 6 bases at V and 6 bases at J, leaving 6 bases unmatched. CDR3 loop: CASRPRGRDGYTF. The CDR3 DNA reads as TGTGCCAGCAGGCCCAGGGGGCGAGATGGCTACACCTTC.

This clonotype was seen a handful of times. This CDR3 reads CASSHRTATNTGELFF. As DNA, the CDR3 is TGCGCCAGCAGCCACAGGACAGCAACAAACACCGGGGAGCTGTTTTTT. V and J are TRBV5-1 and TRBJ2-2, with D possibly being TRBD1 (6 bases). V gave up 4 bases and J gave up 2 bases, with 15 bases separating them. The CDR3 runs 16 residues. Germline V gene lookup returns CDR1 SGHRS and CDR2 YFSETQ.

This clonotype was detected many times. This chain connects TRBV5-4 to TRBJ2-2, with 16 nucleotides matching TRBD2. V was clipped by 5 bases and J by 7 bases; unmatched bases: 5. CDR3 length: 16 residues. CDR1 is SGHNT and CDR2 is YYREEE in the germline V gene (reference sequence). This CDR3 reads CASSTGTSGRGGELFF. The CDR3 DNA reads TGTGCCAGCAGTACCGGGACTAGCGGGAGGGGCGGGGAGCTGTTTTTT.

About this clonotype: This may come from a read error, since a much larger clone is one base off. The chain carries TRBV30 and TRBJ2-3, with 11 bases that match TRBD1. The J call may be mistaken, given a closer DNA end match to TRBJ1-5. Germline-derived CDR1 and CDR2 are GTSNPN and SVGIG (reference sequence). This CDR3 spans 14 amino acids. In DNA, the CDR3 is TGTGCCTGGACCCGGACAGGGGGCGCGGATACGCAGCATTTT. It yields the protein CAWTRTGGADTQHF.

As for this clonotype: Being one base from a much bigger clone, this may be a read error. The chain is built from TRBV29-1 and TRBJ1-2, with 7 bases aligning to TRBD1. Germline assignment: CDR1 SQVTM and CDR2 ANQGSEA. The CDR3 loop spans 13 amino acids. The CDR3 DNA reads as TGCAGCGTTGAAGAACGACAGGGATATGCCTACACCTTC. Protein product: CSVEERQGYAYTF.

As for this clonotype: A much more abundant neighbour one base away suggests this may be a read error. It is likely a read error, because the conserved phenylalanine at the end of the CDR3 is missing. V usage is TRBV11-3 and J usage is TRBJ2-1; 7 bases are a match to TRBD2. The V and J ends lost 5 bases and 2 bases, in that order; junction bases with no gene match: 9. Germline values: CDR1 SGHNT, CDR2 YENEEA. This CDR3 has 16 residues. The DNA for the CDR3 is TGTGCCAGCAGCGCTAACCGGGACTACCCCTACAATGAGCAGTTCTCC. As protein: CASSANRDYPYNEQFS.

This clonotype has at least ten counts. The V gene is TRBV2, the J gene TRBJ2-1, with 12 bases aligning to TRBD1. Germline-derived CDR1 and CDR2 are SNHLY and FYNNEI. V trimming: 6 bases; J trimming: 4 bases; junction bases outside the gene matches: 7. The CDR3 contains 16 residues. Here the CDR3 DNA reads TGTGCCAGCAGCGGGGACAGGGGGCTAACTTACAATGAGCAGTTCTTC. Its translation is CASSGDRGLTYNEQFF.

Worth noting for this clonotype: Just one base apart from a much larger clone, this may be a read error. The chain links TRBV18 to TRBJ2-1, with TRBD2 matching over 8 bases. Germline assignment: CDR1 KGHSH and CDR2 LQKENI. The CDR3 is made up of 15 amino acids. The chain's CDR3 is CASSPGGGLYSEQFF. The CDR3 nucleotides read TGTGCCAGCTCACCAGGCGGGGGGCTCTACAGTGAGCAGTTCTTC.

This clonotype occurred a few times. The genes are TRBV4-1 and TRBJ2-1; 7 nucleotides line up with TRBD2. Germline values: CDR1 MGHRA, CDR2 YSYEKL. CDR3 length: 14 amino acids. With V trimmed by 0 bases and J by 6 bases, 2 bases remained unmatched. CDR3 nucleotide sequence: TGCGCCAGCAGCCAAGAGGGGGGGAGCAATGAGCAGTTCTTC. This translates into CASSQEGGSNEQFF.

V and J are TRBV19 and TRBJ2-2, with no clear D. Germline CDR1 is LNHDA and CDR2 is SQIVND (reference sequence). CDR3 size: 15 residues. V lost 2 bases and J lost 0, with 7 bases in between. The CDR3 here is CASSISLTNTGELFF. CDR3 nucleotide sequence: TGTGCCAGTAGTATATCCCTAACGAACACCGGGGAGCTGTTTTTT. The full variable domain, its missing parts supplied by reference TRBV19 and TRBJ2-2, is DGGITQSPKYLFRKEGQNVTLSCEQNLNHDAMYWYRQDPGQGLRLIYYSQIVNDFQKGDIAEGYSVSREKKESFPLTVTSAQKNPTAFYLCASSISLTNTGELFFGEGSRLTVL.

Worth noting for this clonotype: A much larger clone is a single base away; this may be a read error. Since the CDR3 does not end with the conserved phenylalanine or tryptophan, this likely comes from a read error. The chain recombines TRBV12-3 or TRBV12-4 with TRBJ1-1, with 9 nucleotides matching TRBD1. This CDR3 is 15 amino acids long. Losses at the gene ends were 5 bases for V and 1 base for J; bases not matched to a gene: 5. DNA for the CDR3: TGTGCCAGCAGTAAACAGGGGGCCGCGAACACTGAAGCTTTCTTA. It codes for CASSKQGAANTEAFL.